Presented here are 7 T cell receptor beta chains from one specimen sequenced in a study of blood T cell repertoires in COVID-19. Clones were read by immunoSEQ multiplex PCR, and TCRdb kept only the in-frame ones, dropping some. The sample lists about 76,000 clones, less than 90% seen once, with over 15% in the top ten. Sequencing was done on a sample of peripheral blood. These receptors were obtained from a human donor in a cohort sampled during active COVID-19.

This clone was picked up one time. The chain is built from TRBV2 and TRBJ1-5; 8 positions agree with TRBD1. Germline trimming cut 3 bases from V and 6 bases from J; bases unmatched to any gene: 4. The CDR3 is 14 amino acids. Per germline, CDR1 SNHLY and CDR2 FYNNEI. CDR3 sequence: CASSDRTGSQPQHF. The CDR3 nucleotides are TGTGCCAGCAGTGACCGGACAGGGTCTCAGCCCCAGCATTTT.

The rearrangement links TRBV30 to TRBJ2-3; TRBD2 matches 11 bases. CDR3 length: 15 residues. Germline assignment: CDR1 GTSNPN and CDR2 SVGIG (reference sequence). J lost 0 bases, V lost 4 bases, and 3 bases had no gene match. CDR3 sequence: CAWKTSGRSTDTQYF. DNA of the CDR3: TGTGCCTGGAAAACTAGCGGGAGAAGCACAGATACGCAGTATTTT.

CDR3 nucleotides: TGTGCCTGGATTCCGGGACAGCAGTACGAGCAGTACTTC. This gives the protein CAWIPGQQYEQYF. The chain joins TRBV30 to TRBJ2-7; TRBD1 matches at 7 bases. The CDR3 is 13 amino acids. Germline values: CDR1 GTSNPN, CDR2 SVGIG (reference sequence). V trimming: 4 bases; J trimming: 4 bases; junction bases outside the gene matches: 7.

The chain links TRBV4-2 to TRBJ1-4, with a tentative D call TRBD1 (5 bases). The CDR3 is 15 amino acids. Germline lookup yields CDR1 LGHNA and CDR2 YNFKEQ. The germline V and J ends were trimmed by 0 bases and 4 bases, with 9 bases remaining between them. The CDR3 nucleotides read TGTGCCAGCAGCCAAGAGACAGTAGGTAATGAAAAACTGTTTTTT. It is translated as CASSQETVGNEKLFF.

J is TRBJ2-3 and V is TRBV27, with D perhaps TRBD1 (6 bases). Germline CDR1 MNHEY, CDR2 SMNVEV (reference sequence). The CDR3 spans 12 residues. V lost 6 bases and J 4 bases, leaving 8 bases between the germline ends. The CDR3 here is CASRQGADTQYF. The CDR3 nucleotides are TGTGCCAGCAGACAGGGAGCAGATACGCAGTATTTT.

In its sample, this clone was seen a few times. The rearrangement joins TRBV5-1 to TRBJ2-7; possibly TRBD1 for D (5 bases). This CDR3 contains 13 residues. Deletions cut 0 bases from V and 5 bases from J, with 9 bases between. From germline, CDR1 is SGHRS and CDR2 YFSETQ. This CDR3 reads CASSLAGADEQYF. The CDR3, as DNA: TGCGCCAGCAGCTTGGCTGGGGCGGACGAGCAGTACTTC. The whole variable domain, filled in from reference TRBV5-1 and TRBJ2-7, reads KAGVTQTPRYLIKTRGQQVTLSCSPISGHRSVSWYQQTPGQGLQFLFEYFSETQRNKGNFPGRFSGRQFSNSRSEMNVSTLELGDSALYLCASSLAGADEQYFGPGTRLTVT.

The rearrangement links TRBV9 to TRBJ2-3; 11 nucleotides match TRBD2. CDR1 and CDR2 (germline): SGDLS, YYNGEE. The junction had 8 bases not matched to a gene; V was cut back by 2 bases and J by 3 bases. This CDR3 contains 17 residues. CDR3 sequence (DNA): TGTGCCAGCAGCGTGGGTAGCGGGGGGGCATTTACAGATACGCAGTATTTT. It codes for CASSVGSGGAFTDTQYF.